This is a list of T cell receptor beta chains from one sample in a study of post-analysis software for immune sequencing data. TCRdb redid the calling of the PCR reads with MiXCR, one entry per CDR3 protein. The table has hundreds of thousands of distinct CDR3 sequences, about 32% seen once; the top ten hold 0.5% to 0.6%. Sequenced input: blood. The receptor set was obtained from a girl aged 10-17 years with multiple sclerosis. CDR3s include the opening cysteine and the closing phenylalanine or tryptophan. D genes are given only for firm matches. Not every row has a clone size; where given, it reads once, few, many or a size class.

j_call: TRBJ1-1
clone_size: -
d_call: TRBD1
v_call: TRBV6-5
cdr3_nt: TGTGCCAGCAGCTCGGGACAGGGGATTACTGAAGCTTTCTTT
cdr3_aa: CASSSGQGITEAFF

j_call: TRBJ2-7
clone_size: -
d_call: -
v_call: TRBV6-5
cdr3_nt: TGTGCCAGCAGCGGCGGGCTAGGCAAGCAGTACTTC
cdr3_aa: CASSGGLGKQYF

j_call: TRBJ2-2
clone_size: few
d_call: -
v_call: TRBV25-1
cdr3_nt: TGTGCCAGCCTGGACACGAACACCGGGGAGCTGTTTTTT
cdr3_aa: CASLDTNTGELFF

j_call: TRBJ2-3
clone_size: -
d_call: TRBD1
v_call: TRBV6-1
cdr3_nt: TGTGCCAGCAGTGGACAGGGATTCACAGATACGCAGTATTTT
cdr3_aa: CASSGQGFTDTQYF

j_call: TRBJ2-7
clone_size: -
d_call: TRBD1
v_call: TRBV20-1
cdr3_nt: TGCAGTGCTCCCCCTCACACAGGGGAACAGTACTTC
cdr3_aa: CSAPPHTGEQYF

j_call: TRBJ2-5
clone_size: few
d_call: -
v_call: TRBV20-1
cdr3_nt: TGCAGTGCTAGAAGCAGACAAGAGACCCAGTACTTC
cdr3_aa: CSARSRQETQYF

j_call: TRBJ2-5
clone_size: -
d_call: -
v_call: TRBV4-2
cdr3_nt: TGTGCCAGCAGCCTAACGGACGGCGGAGGAGAGACCCAGTACTTC
cdr3_aa: CASSLTDGGGETQYF

j_call: TRBJ2-7
clone_size: -
d_call: TRBD1
v_call: TRBV5-1
cdr3_nt: TGCGCCAGCACGGGACAGGGTTCCTACGAGCAGTACTTC
cdr3_aa: CASTGQGSYEQYF

j_call: TRBJ2-7
clone_size: -
d_call: TRBD2
v_call: TRBV6-2/TRBV6-3
cdr3_nt: TGTGCCAGCAGGCGACTAGCGGATTGCTACGAGCAGTACTTC
cdr3_aa: CASRRLADCYEQYF

j_call: TRBJ1-2
clone_size: -
d_call: -
v_call: TRBV6-6
cdr3_nt: TGTGCCAGCAGTTCCCCGGACAAGAACTATGGCTACACCTTC
cdr3_aa: CASSSPDKNYGYTF

j_call: TRBJ2-1
clone_size: -
d_call: -
v_call: TRBV28
cdr3_nt: TGTGCCAGCAGACGAGTTAGTTTCTCTGAGCAGTTCTTC
cdr3_aa: CASRRVSFSEQFF

j_call: TRBJ2-3
clone_size: -
d_call: -
v_call: TRBV4-3
cdr3_nt: TGCGCCAGCAGTTCTAGCGAGGCGGAAGATACGCAGTATTTT
cdr3_aa: CASSSSEAEDTQYF

j_call: TRBJ1-2
clone_size: few
d_call: -
v_call: TRBV4-3
cdr3_nt: TGCGCCAGCAGCCAAGACAGGGAGGTCGACTATGGCTACACCTTC
cdr3_aa: CASSQDREVDYGYTF

j_call: TRBJ2-2
clone_size: -
d_call: -
v_call: TRBV12-3/TRBV12-4
cdr3_nt: TGTGCCAGCAGACTGACTTCAGAATGGGTGAACACCGGGGAGCTGTTTTTT
cdr3_aa: CASRLTSEWVNTGELFF

j_call: TRBJ2-1
clone_size: -
d_call: -
v_call: TRBV9
cdr3_nt: TGTGCCAGCAGCGTAGTGGGGAACCTCAATGAGCAGTTCTTC
cdr3_aa: CASSVVGNLNEQFF

j_call: TRBJ2-1
clone_size: -
d_call: TRBD2
v_call: TRBV29-1
cdr3_nt: TGCAGCGTCCGCGGGGGGGCCGTCTACAATGAGCAGTTCTTC
cdr3_aa: CSVRGGAVYNEQFF

j_call: TRBJ2-1
clone_size: -
d_call: -
v_call: TRBV5-6
cdr3_nt: TGTGCCAGCAGCCTACAGGGCGATGAGCAGTTCTTC
cdr3_aa: CASSLQGDEQFF

j_call: TRBJ2-7
clone_size: -
d_call: -
v_call: TRBV4-3
cdr3_nt: TGCGCCAGCAGCCAAGAACTCCAATCTACTGGCGAGCAGTACTTC
cdr3_aa: CASSQELQSTGEQYF

j_call: TRBJ2-1
clone_size: -
d_call: TRBD2
v_call: TRBV29-1
cdr3_nt: TGCAGCGTTGATGGGGGACTAGCGGACTACAATGAGCAGTTCTTC
cdr3_aa: CSVDGGLADYNEQFF

j_call: TRBJ2-1
clone_size: few
d_call: -
v_call: TRBV7-9
cdr3_nt: TGTGCCAGCAGCCGCCGTGAGCGGGCCTCCTACAATGAGCAGTTCTTC
cdr3_aa: CASSRRERASYNEQFF

j_call: TRBJ2-1
clone_size: few
d_call: -
v_call: TRBV29-1
cdr3_nt: TGCAGCGTTGCGGCCGCCCAGGCCTCAGGGGAGTTCTTC
cdr3_aa: CSVAAAQASGEFF

j_call: TRBJ2-5
clone_size: -
d_call: -
v_call: TRBV19
cdr3_nt: TGTGCCAGTAGTATTGCCCGTCGGGAGACCCAGTACTTC
cdr3_aa: CASSIARRETQYF

j_call: TRBJ2-7
clone_size: -
d_call: TRBD2
v_call: TRBV28
cdr3_nt: TGTGCCGGCACCACGACGGGAGCGGGAGTCGCCGAGCAGTACTTC
cdr3_aa: CAGTTTGAGVAEQYF

j_call: TRBJ1-4
clone_size: -
d_call: TRBD1
v_call: TRBV29-1
cdr3_nt: TGCAGCGTTGAGACAGGGGGCGCAAGTGAAAAACTGTTTTTT
cdr3_aa: CSVETGGASEKLFF

j_call: TRBJ2-1
clone_size: few
d_call: -
v_call: TRBV5-6
cdr3_nt: TGTGCCAGCAGCACGGTCCTCAATGAGCAGTTCTTC
cdr3_aa: CASSTVLNEQFF

j_call: TRBJ2-5
clone_size: -
d_call: -
v_call: TRBV5-1
cdr3_nt: TGCGCCAGCAGCAACGAGGAGACCCAGTACTTC
cdr3_aa: CASSNEETQYF

j_call: TRBJ2-1
clone_size: few
d_call: -
v_call: TRBV7-2
cdr3_nt: TGTGCCAGCAGCTTCCGCGGGGCTTGGGAATATCAGCAGTTCTTC
cdr3_aa: CASSFRGAWEYQQFF

j_call: TRBJ2-7
clone_size: -
d_call: -
v_call: TRBV7-9
cdr3_nt: TGTGCCAGCAGCTTTGTCAGGGACTCCTACGAGCAGTACTTC
cdr3_aa: CASSFVRDSYEQYF

j_call: TRBJ2-5
clone_size: few
d_call: -
v_call: TRBV27
cdr3_nt: TGTGCCAGCAGTCCGACCCGACTGCCCCCGCAAGAGACCCAGTACTTC
cdr3_aa: CASSPTRLPPQETQYF

j_call: TRBJ2-5
clone_size: many
d_call: TRBD1
v_call: TRBV5-4
cdr3_nt: TGTGCCAGCGCGGGACAGGGCCAAGAGACCCAGTACTTC
cdr3_aa: CASAGQGQETQYF

j_call: TRBJ2-7
clone_size: -
d_call: -
v_call: TRBV20-1
cdr3_nt: TGCAGTGCTGGGTCGGGAGACTACTACAATGAGCAGTACTTC
cdr3_aa: CSAGSGDYYNEQYF

j_call: TRBJ1-4
clone_size: few
d_call: -
v_call: TRBV4-1
cdr3_nt: TGCGCCAGCAGCCAAGCTGGTTCGGTTGCAACTAATGAAAAACTGTTTTTT
cdr3_aa: CASSQAGSVATNEKLFF

j_call: TRBJ2-6
clone_size: few
d_call: TRBD2
v_call: TRBV15
cdr3_nt: TGTGCCACCAGCAGTTGGGCGGGGGGATCTGGGGCCAACGTCCTGACTTTC
cdr3_aa: CATSSWAGGSGANVLTF

j_call: TRBJ1-5
clone_size: few
d_call: -
v_call: TRBV24-1
cdr3_nt: TGTGCCACCAGTTCGCTCGGTAGCAATCAGCCCCAGCATTTT
cdr3_aa: CATSSLGSNQPQHF

j_call: TRBJ1-1
clone_size: -
d_call: -
v_call: TRBV29-1
cdr3_nt: TGCAGCGTTGAGCAGGGTCGGGAAGCTTTCTTT
cdr3_aa: CSVEQGREAFF

j_call: TRBJ1-6
clone_size: few
d_call: -
v_call: TRBV10-3
cdr3_nt: TGTGCCATCACAGACGGAAATTCACCCCTCCACTTT
cdr3_aa: CAITDGNSPLHF

j_call: TRBJ1-5
clone_size: -
d_call: -
v_call: TRBV19
cdr3_nt: TGTGCCAGTAGTACCGGTAGGGGCCCACGGCAGCCCCAGCATTTT
cdr3_aa: CASSTGRGPRQPQHF

j_call: TRBJ1-2
clone_size: few
d_call: TRBD1
v_call: TRBV20-1
cdr3_nt: TGCAGTGCTAGCCAGGGGGATGGCTACACCTTC
cdr3_aa: CSASQGDGYTF

j_call: TRBJ2-3
clone_size: -
d_call: -
v_call: TRBV20-1
cdr3_nt: TGCAGTGCTAGAGATCTGAGTACTAGCACAGATACGCAGTATTTT
cdr3_aa: CSARDLSTSTDTQYF

j_call: TRBJ2-4
clone_size: -
d_call: TRBD2
v_call: TRBV7-8
cdr3_nt: TGTACCAGCAGTTTAGGGACTAGCGGGCAGGCCCAGTACTTC
cdr3_aa: CTSSLGTSGQAQYF

j_call: TRBJ2-1
clone_size: -
d_call: TRBD2
v_call: TRBV5-4
cdr3_nt: TGTGCCAGCAGCTTGGTAGCGGGAGGGCCGGGTGAGCAGTTCTTC
cdr3_aa: CASSLVAGGPGEQFF

j_call: TRBJ1-1
clone_size: few
d_call: -
v_call: TRBV6-6
cdr3_nt: TGTGCCAGCACTCAGTACACTGAAGCTTTCTTT
cdr3_aa: CASTQYTEAFF

j_call: TRBJ2-5
clone_size: -
d_call: TRBD1
v_call: TRBV6-5
cdr3_nt: TGTGCCAGCAAACGGGGACAGGTGGGAGAGACCCAGTACTTC
cdr3_aa: CASKRGQVGETQYF

j_call: TRBJ2-7
clone_size: many
d_call: -
v_call: TRBV7-2
cdr3_nt: TGTGCCAGCAGCTCAAAAACGCTAGCGAACTCCTACGAGCAGTACTTC
cdr3_aa: CASSSKTLANSYEQYF

j_call: TRBJ2-3
clone_size: -
d_call: -
v_call: TRBV5-1
cdr3_nt: TGCGCCAGCAGCTTGGACAGCGGAACCACAGATACGCAGTATTTT
cdr3_aa: CASSLDSGTTDTQYF

j_call: TRBJ2-1
clone_size: few
d_call: -
v_call: TRBV20-1
cdr3_nt: TGCAGTACCGTACTACGGGGCGCGTGGAATGAGCAGTTCTTC
cdr3_aa: CSTVLRGAWNEQFF

j_call: TRBJ2-7
clone_size: few
d_call: -
v_call: TRBV2
cdr3_nt: TGTGCCAGCAGTGTGGGGGGGCGACGGTCCTACGAGCAGTACTTC
cdr3_aa: CASSVGGRRSYEQYF

j_call: TRBJ2-7
clone_size: -
d_call: -
v_call: TRBV14
cdr3_nt: TGTGCCAGCAGCCAAGGTCCACATAGCGAGCAGTACTTC
cdr3_aa: CASSQGPHSEQYF

j_call: TRBJ2-3
clone_size: few
d_call: -
v_call: TRBV10-2
cdr3_nt: TGCGCCAGCAGTGACCAACCACCCGGGCGCGATACGCAGTATTTT
cdr3_aa: CASSDQPPGRDTQYF

j_call: TRBJ2-7
clone_size: -
d_call: -
v_call: TRBV20-1
cdr3_nt: TGCAGTGCTAGAGATGTAGCGGAGAACTACGAGCAGTACTTC
cdr3_aa: CSARDVAENYEQYF

j_call: TRBJ2-3
clone_size: -
d_call: -
v_call: TRBV25-1
cdr3_nt: TGTGCCAGCAGTGAAGGGGACGGCACAGATACGCAGTATTTT
cdr3_aa: CASSEGDGTDTQYF

j_call: TRBJ2-1
clone_size: many
d_call: TRBD1
v_call: TRBV7-2
cdr3_nt: TGTGCCAGCAGCACGGACAGGGGTACAAGGAGACCCTACAATGAGCAGTTCTTC
cdr3_aa: CASSTDRGTRRPYNEQFF

j_call: TRBJ2-3
clone_size: -
d_call: TRBD1
v_call: TRBV7-9
cdr3_nt: TGTGCCAGCAGCTTACCCGGGACAGAGGCCACAGATACGCAGTATTTT
cdr3_aa: CASSLPGTEATDTQYF